The 16 T cell receptor beta chains in this list originate from one sample, sequenced in a study of blood T cell repertoires in COVID-19. Here immunoSEQ multiplex PCR was the method, and the copy in TCRdb shows in-frame clones only, minus some. The sample gives roughly 390,000 clones, 85% of which show up once; roughly 3.6% is in the top ten. Material for sequencing was peripheral blood. The receptors were gathered from a woman under 30 with acute or convalescent COVID-19.

Points on this clone: The same CDR3 arises from other DNA sequences in this sample as well. V is TRBV7-3 and J is TRBJ2-2; the D is unclear. Germline values: CDR1 SGHTA, CDR2 FQGTGA. The CDR3 consists of 14 residues. The V and J ends lost 2 bases and 1 base respectively, with 5 bases between them. This CDR3 reads CASSLGRNTGELFF. In DNA, the CDR3 is TGTGCCAGCAGCTTAGGCAGGAACACCGGGGAGCTGTTTTTT.

V usage is TRBV7-9 and J usage is TRBJ1-3; D remains ambiguous. Trimming cost V 5 bases and J 0 bases, with 8 bases left between them. CDR1 is SEHNR, CDR2 FQNEAQ, per germline (reference sequence). The CDR3 has 14 amino acids. The CDR3 loop reads CASSPNNSGNTIYF. The CDR3 DNA reads TGTGCCAGCAGCCCCAACAACTCTGGAAACACCATATATTTT.

This clone has a count of ten or more. The gene calls are TRBV28 and TRBJ1-2, with a tentative D call TRBD1 (5 bases). The CDR3 consists of 15 residues. Germline CDR1 MDHEN, CDR2 SYDVKM. V was trimmed by 0 bases and J by 4 bases, leaving 12 bases between them. CDR3 nucleotide sequence: TGTGCCAGCAGTTTATGGGGCAGGGAGGGCTATGGCTACACCTTC. Translation gives CASSLWGREGYGYTF.

The V and J genes are TRBV6-6 and TRBJ2-7, with 9 bases fitting TRBD2. The CDR3 is made up of 14 amino acids. Unmatched junction bases numbered 3, after V lost 2 bases and J lost 4 bases. Germline CDR1 is MNHNY and CDR2 is SVGAGI (reference sequence). The CDR3 is CASSYSLAGYEQYF. The CDR3 DNA is TGTGCCAGCAGTTACAGCCTAGCGGGATACGAGCAGTACTTC.

A single count supports this clone. V is TRBV27 and J is TRBJ2-5; 8 nucleotides match TRBD2. The CDR3 has 16 amino acids. V shed 2 bases and J 2 bases; nucleotides not matched to a gene: 7. The V gene's germline CDR1 is MNHEY and CDR2 SMNVEV (reference sequence). CDR3 region: CASSLGWRGDQETQYF. CDR3 bases: TGTGCCAGCAGTTTAGGCTGGCGGGGGGATCAAGAGACCCAGTACTTC.

The V and J genes are TRBV28 and TRBJ2-7; no definite D call. V lost 4 bases and J 0 bases, leaving 16 bases between the germline ends. CDR1 is MDHEN, CDR2 SYDVKM, per germline. The CDR3 runs to 16 residues. This CDR3 is CASSSPVSSGSYEQYF. The CDR3 DNA sequence: TGTGCCAGCAGTTCGCCCGTCTCCTCGGGCTCCTACGAGCAGTACTTC.

V usage is TRBV10-3 and J usage is TRBJ2-1, with 12 nucleotides matching TRBD2. The germline gives CDR1 ENHRY, CDR2 SYGVKD. The CDR3 loop spans 16 amino acids. The V and J ends lost 10 bases and 4 bases, in that order; junction bases with no gene match: 11. This CDR3 reads CATRSTSGRQYNEQFF. The CDR3 DNA is TGTGCCACCCGAAGTACTAGCGGGAGGCAATACAATGAGCAGTTCTTC.

This sequence joins TRBV19 and TRBJ2-7; TRBD2 matches 7 bases. This CDR3 is 14 amino acids long. Germline V CDR1 and CDR2: LNHDA, SQIVND (reference sequence). Unmatched junction bases numbered 6, after V lost 2 bases and J lost 5 bases. Written as DNA, the CDR3 is TGTGCCAGTAGTATAAGGACTAGATCCCACGAGCAGTACTTC. Encoded protein: CASSIRTRSHEQYF.

V gene TRBV12-5 combines with J gene TRBJ1-1, with 11 positions matching TRBD1. The CDR3 runs to 17 residues. Germline-derived CDR1 and CDR2 are LGHNT and FRNRAP. After removal of 7 bases from V and 1 base from J, the junction contained 11 bases not matched to a gene. The chain's CDR3 is CASDRWDRGSENTEAFF. The CDR3 DNA sequence: TGTGCTAGTGATCGTTGGGACAGGGGGAGCGAGAACACTGAAGCTTTCTTT.

The V gene is TRBV29-1, the J gene TRBJ2-2; 7 nucleotides agree with TRBD1. J lost 5 bases, V lost 1 base, and 4 bases had no gene match. Germline loops: CDR1 SQVTM, CDR2 ANQGSEA. The CDR3 is 14 amino acids. CDR3 loop: CSVEGDSWTGELFF. CDR3 nucleotide sequence: TGCAGCGTTGAAGGGGACAGTTGGACCGGGGAGCTGTTTTTT.

This clone has a single count. CDR3: CASSKHHNRDSYNEQFF. Here the CDR3 DNA reads TGCGCCAGCAGCAAGCATCATAACAGGGACTCCTACAATGAGCAGTTCTTC. The rearrangement uses TRBV5-1 and TRBJ2-1; D is possibly TRBD1 (6 bases). V gave up 4 bases and J gave up 0 bases, with 17 bases separating them. Germline-derived CDR1 and CDR2 are SGHRS and YFSETQ. CDR3 length: 17 residues.

The J gene is TRBJ2-2, the V gene TRBV2; tentatively, D is TRBD2 (6 bases). Trimming left V 9 bases short and J 4 bases short, with 15 bases between. This CDR3 is 14 amino acids long. The germline CDR1 and CDR2 sequences are SNHLY and FYNNEI. In nucleotides, the CDR3 is TGTGCCAGTACGGGACTCCTGGGCACCGGGGAGCTGTTTTTT. This codes for CASTGLLGTGELFF.

This clone was seen only a few times. The genes are TRBV2 and TRBJ1-2, with D possibly TRBD1 on 5 matching bases. The CDR3 loop spans 13 amino acids. CDR1 and CDR2 from the germline V gene are SNHLY and FYNNEI. V lost 3 bases, J lost 8 bases, and 13 bases lay in between. The CDR3 sequence: CASSERQGGGYTF. The CDR3 bases are TGTGCCAGCAGTGAGCGGCAGGGAGGCGGCTACACCTTC. Together with reference TRBV2 and TRBJ1-2, the CDR3 gives the full variable domain: EPEVTQTPSHQVTQMGQEVILRCVPISNHLYFYWYRQILGQKVEFLVSFYNNEISEKSEIFDDQFSVERPDGSNFTLKIRSTKLEDSAMYFCASSERQGGGYTFGSGTRLTVV.

CDR3 nucleotide sequence: TGTGCCAGCAGTTACAGGGTTGGCTATGGCTACACCTTC. Translating it yields CASSYRVGYGYTF. The V gene is TRBV12-3 or TRBV12-4, the J gene TRBJ1-2, with a tentative D call TRBD1 (6 bases). Trimming cost V 4 bases and J 4 bases, with 10 bases left between them. There are 13 residues in the CDR3.

The chain carries TRBV6-5 and TRBJ1-1, with D possibly matching TRBD1 (6 bases). V lost 4 bases to trimming and J lost 5 bases, with 14 bases between them. CDR1 is MNHEY and CDR2 is SVGAGI in the germline V gene. There are 14 residues in the CDR3. The CDR3 DNA sequence: TGTGCCAGCAGTTCCATACAGGGTCGGACTGAAGCTTTCTTT. It encodes CASSSIQGRTEAFF.

V is TRBV24-1 and J is TRBJ2-3, with 9 nucleotides matching TRBD1. CDR3 length: 15 residues. Germline V gene data show CDR1 as KGHDR and CDR2 as SFDVKD. Germline trimming cut 6 bases from V and 2 bases from J; bases unmatched to any gene: 5. CDR3 bases: TGTGCCACCAGTCAAGGACAGGGGTACACAGATACGCAGTATTTT. It translates to CATSQGQGYTDTQYF.